A single sample gave rise to the 2 T cell receptor beta chains below, sequenced in a study of technical replicates of blood from a handful of donors. Sequencing was performed with immunoSEQ multiplex PCR; in TCRdb, only in-frame clones are kept and a portion is missing. The repertoire holds more than 90,000 clones, with under 97% as singletons. Material for sequencing was T cells isolated from PBMCs. These TCRs come from a human donor in good health.

The chain employs TRBV6-1 and TRBJ1-2; weak D call: TRBD1 (6 bases). CDR1 and CDR2 from the germline V gene are MNHNS and SASEGT. V shed 1 base and J shed 7 bases, with 19 bases lying between them. The CDR3 sequence is 16 residues long. In nucleotides, the CDR3 is TGTGCCAGCAGTGAAGTCCATCGGGACATACGTCTTGGCTACACCTTC. Translation gives CASSEVHRDIRLGYTF.

The V gene is TRBV27, the J gene TRBJ1-2; 7 positions agree with TRBD1. Losses at the gene ends were 5 bases for V and 5 bases for J; bases not matched to a gene: 11. The CDR3 has 15 amino acids. Germline V gives CDR1 MNHEY, CDR2 SMNVEV (reference sequence). This CDR3 is CASSLRRDSPYGYTF. CDR3 bases: TGTGCCAGCAGTCTGCGCCGGGACAGCCCTTATGGCTACACCTTC.